The TCR beta chain under discussion was sequenced for a study of blood T cell repertoires in COVID-19. CDR3 length: 13 amino acids. The V gene's germline CDR1 is SGHTA and CDR2 FQGNSA. V was pared by 5 bases and J by 3 bases, with 11 bases between. Clones were read by immunoSEQ multiplex PCR, and TCRdb kept only the in-frame ones, dropping some. The table has 150,000 to 200,000 clones, 80% to 85% seen once; the top ten hold about 3.2%. Adults between roughly 18 and 90 years of age took part from 24 US areas. Sequencing was carried out using PBMCs or T cells enriched from blood (not recorded which). This TCR derives from a woman aged 25 to 39 who had been exposed to COVID-19. The chain employs TRBV7-2 and TRBJ2-7, with D tentatively TRBD1 (5 bases). CDR3 sequence reads: CASSANTGYEQYF. The CDR3 nucleotides read TGTGCCAGCAGCGCCAACACAGGCTACGAGCAGTACTTC.